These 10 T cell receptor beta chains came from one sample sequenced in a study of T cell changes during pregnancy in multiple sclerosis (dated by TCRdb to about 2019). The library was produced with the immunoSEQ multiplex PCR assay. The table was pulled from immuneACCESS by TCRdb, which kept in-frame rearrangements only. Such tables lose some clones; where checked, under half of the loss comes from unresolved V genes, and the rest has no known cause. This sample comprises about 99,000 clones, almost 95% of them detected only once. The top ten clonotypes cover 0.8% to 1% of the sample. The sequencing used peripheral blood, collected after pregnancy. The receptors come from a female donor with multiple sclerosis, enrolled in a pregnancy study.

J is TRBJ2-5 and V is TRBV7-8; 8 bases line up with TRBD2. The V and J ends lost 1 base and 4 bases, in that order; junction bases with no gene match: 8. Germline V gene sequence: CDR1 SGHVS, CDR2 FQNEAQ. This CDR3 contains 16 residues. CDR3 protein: CASSLVGGRSSETQYF. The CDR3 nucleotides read TGTGCCAGCAGCTTAGTGGGCGGGAGGTCGTCAGAGACCCAGTACTTC.

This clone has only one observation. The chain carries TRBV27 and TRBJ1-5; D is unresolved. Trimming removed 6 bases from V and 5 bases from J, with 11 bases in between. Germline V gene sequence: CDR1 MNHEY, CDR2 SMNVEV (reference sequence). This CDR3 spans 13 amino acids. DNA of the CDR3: TGTGCCAGCAGCTTGATCGGGGATCAGCCCCAGCATTTT. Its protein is CASSLIGDQPQHF.

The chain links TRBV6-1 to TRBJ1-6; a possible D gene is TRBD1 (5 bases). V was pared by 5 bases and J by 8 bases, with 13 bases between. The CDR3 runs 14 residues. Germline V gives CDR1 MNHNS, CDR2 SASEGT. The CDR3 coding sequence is TGTGCCAGCAGTTTGGCAGGGATTGATTCACCCCTCCACTTT. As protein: CASSLAGIDSPLHF.

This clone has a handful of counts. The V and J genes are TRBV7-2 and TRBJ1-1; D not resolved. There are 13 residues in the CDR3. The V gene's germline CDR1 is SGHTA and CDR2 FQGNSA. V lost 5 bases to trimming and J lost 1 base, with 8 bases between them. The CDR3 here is CASSPRQNTEAFF. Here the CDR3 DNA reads TGTGCCAGCAGCCCAAGACAGAACACTGAAGCTTTCTTT.

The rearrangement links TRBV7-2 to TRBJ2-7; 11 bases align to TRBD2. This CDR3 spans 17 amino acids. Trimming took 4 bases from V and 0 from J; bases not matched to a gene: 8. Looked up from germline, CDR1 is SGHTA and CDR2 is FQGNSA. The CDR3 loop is CASSSPGLADVSYEQYF. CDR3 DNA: TGTGCCAGCAGCTCTCCGGGACTAGCGGACGTCTCCTACGAGCAGTACTTC.

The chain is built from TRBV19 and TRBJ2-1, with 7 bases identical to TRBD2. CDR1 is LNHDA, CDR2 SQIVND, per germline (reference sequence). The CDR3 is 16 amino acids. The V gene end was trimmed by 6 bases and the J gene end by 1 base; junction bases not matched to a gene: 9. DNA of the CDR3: TGTGCCAGTAGCCTCGCTAGCGGATGGTCCTACAATGAGCAGTTCTTC. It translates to CASSLASGWSYNEQFF. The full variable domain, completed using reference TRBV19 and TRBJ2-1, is DGGITQSPKYLFRKEGQNVTLSCEQNLNHDAMYWYRQDPGQGLRLIYYSQIVNDFQKGDIAEGYSVSREKKESFPLTVTSAQKNPTAFYLCASSLASGWSYNEQFFGPGTRLTVL.

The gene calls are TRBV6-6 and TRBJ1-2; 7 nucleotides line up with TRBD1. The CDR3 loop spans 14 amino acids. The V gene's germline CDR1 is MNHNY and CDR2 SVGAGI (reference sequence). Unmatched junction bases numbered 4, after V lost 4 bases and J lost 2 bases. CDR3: CASSWGQMNYGYTF. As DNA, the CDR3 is TGTGCCAGCAGTTGGGGACAGATGAACTATGGCTACACCTTC.

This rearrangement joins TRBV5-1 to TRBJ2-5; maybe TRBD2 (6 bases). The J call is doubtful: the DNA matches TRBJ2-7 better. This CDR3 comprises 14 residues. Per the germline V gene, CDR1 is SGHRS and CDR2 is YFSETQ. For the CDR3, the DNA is TGCGCCAGCAGCCAAACGGGAGTTGGCTACGAGCAGTACTTC. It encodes CASSQTGVGYEQYF.

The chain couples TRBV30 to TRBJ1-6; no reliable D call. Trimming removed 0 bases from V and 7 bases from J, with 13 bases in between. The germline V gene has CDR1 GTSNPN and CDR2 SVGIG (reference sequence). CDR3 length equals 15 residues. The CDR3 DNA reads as TGTGCCTGGAGTGTTGTACAGCCGAGCAATTCACCCCTCCACTTT. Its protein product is CAWSVVQPSNSPLHF.

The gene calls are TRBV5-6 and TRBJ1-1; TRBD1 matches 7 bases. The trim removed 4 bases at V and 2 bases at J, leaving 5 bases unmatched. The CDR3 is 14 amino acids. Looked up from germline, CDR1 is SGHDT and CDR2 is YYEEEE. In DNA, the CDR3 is TGTGCCAGCAGCCCATGGGACAGCAACACTGAAGCTTTCTTT. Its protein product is CASSPWDSNTEAFF.